The rows below give T cell receptor beta chains drawn from one sample of a study of CD8 T cells in ankylosing spondylitis. TCRdb recomputed calls from the 5' RACE reads with MiXCR, one row per CDR3 protein. This sample yields more than 300,000 distinct CDR3 sequences, of which approximately 8.2% are seen a single time; roughly 15% belongs to the top ten. Sequenced material: blood, either unsorted or a sorted T cell fraction (not recorded which). These receptors all stem from a male donor with ankylosing spondylitis. CDR3s include the opening cysteine and the closing phenylalanine or tryptophan. D genes are given only for firm matches. Clone size is shown for a subset of rows, as once, few, many or a class of expanded clone.

>many|12|TRBJ1-1|NA|TRBV6-5
TGTGCCAGCAGTTACTCCGAGGGGAAAGCTTTCTTT
CASSYSEGKAFF
>NA|14|TRBJ1-5|NA|TRBV6-1
TGTGACAGCAGTATCCGGGACCGCGGTCAGCCCCAGCATTTT
CDSSIRDRGQPQHF
>NA|19|TRBJ2-1|NA|TRBV20-1
TGCAGTGCTAGAGATCCCGGTAAGCAACGGACCCCGATTGGGAATGAGCAGTTCTTC
CSARDPGKQRTPIGNEQFF
>NA|17|TRBJ2-1|NA|TRBV18
TGTGCCAGCTCACGGGAACGGGACCGTGGGGGGTACAATGAGCAGTTCTTC
CASSRERDRGGYNEQFF
>NA|14|TRBJ1-2|NA|TRBV6-5
TGTGCCAGCAGTTACGGTTTGGGAAGAGGTGGCTACACCTTC
CASSYGLGRGGYTF
>many|15|TRBJ2-7|TRBD2|TRBV29-1
TGCAGCGCCTTAGGTCTACTAGCGGGAGTTGATGAGCAGTACTTC
CSALGLLAGVDEQYF
>NA|15|TRBJ2-3|TRBD2|TRBV20-1
TGCAGTGCGCGAGGGCTAGCGGGAGCCCCAGATACGCAGTATTTT
CSARGLAGAPDTQYF
>few|14|TRBJ2-5|TRBD1|TRBV12-3/TRBV12-4
TGTGCCAGCAGCGGGACAGGGACCTTTGTGACCCAGTACTTC
CASSGTGTFVTQYF
>NA|14|TRBJ1-4|TRBD1|TRBV3-1
TGTGCCAGCAGCTCGGGACAGGGATATGAAAAACTGTTTTTT
CASSSGQGYEKLFF
>NA|14|TRBJ2-2|NA|TRBV29-1
TGCAGCGTTTTGGCGGGATCGAACACCGGGGAGCTGTTTTTT
CSVLAGSNTGELFF
>NA|17|TRBJ2-7|TRBD2|TRBV28
TGTGCCAGCAGTTCCCGATGGACTAGCGGGAGAACCTACGAGCAGTACTTC
CASSSRWTSGRTYEQYF
>many|14|TRBJ1-2|NA|TRBV2
TGTGCCAGCAGTGTCCGACCCCTTAACTATGGCTACACCTTC
CASSVRPLNYGYTF
>few|13|TRBJ2-1|NA|TRBV5-1
TGCGCCAGCAGCTTGGCGTCAGGGGATGAGCAGTTCTTC
CASSLASGDEQFF
>NA|12|TRBJ2-5|NA|TRBV4-2
TGTGCCAGCAGCCAAGAAAAGGGGACCCAGTACTTC
CASSQEKGTQYF
>few|13|TRBJ2-1|NA|TRBV12-5
TGTGCTAGTGGTTTGGTATCATGGAATGAGCAGTTCTTC
CASGLVSWNEQFF
>many|15|TRBJ2-2|TRBD1|TRBV29-1
TGCAGCGCGCTAATTAGACAGGGAGCAACCGGGGAGCTGTTTTTT
CSALIRQGATGELFF
>few|15|TRBJ2-3|TRBD1|TRBV7-2
TGTGCCAGCAGCTCATCGACAGGGGGCACAGATACGCAGTATTTT
CASSSSTGGTDTQYF
>NA|14|TRBJ2-5|NA|TRBV12-3/TRBV12-4
TGTGCCAGCCACCTGGGGGCGGCCGGAACGACCCAGTACTTC
CASHLGAAGTTQYF
>few|14|TRBJ2-5|NA|TRBV5-5
TGTGCCAGCAGCGGGACGCAAGGACTGGAGACCCAGTACTTC
CASSGTQGLETQYF
>few|14|TRBJ1-5|NA|TRBV29-1
TGCAGCGTTGAAGTTGGCGGGAGCAATCAGCCCCAGCATTTT
CSVEVGGSNQPQHF
>NA|16|TRBJ1-2|TRBD1|TRBV7-2
TGTGCCAGCAGCTTGAGAGGTCAGGGGGCGCGTAATGGCTACACCTTC
CASSLRGQGARNGYTF
>few|18|TRBJ2-3|NA|TRBV29-1
TGCAGCGTTGAAAAGGGTCGGGTAGCCGCCGATGGGTTAGATACGCAGTATTTT
CSVEKGRVAADGLDTQYF
>NA|15|TRBJ2-5|TRBD2|TRBV11-2
TGTGCCAGCAGCTTAGTATTACTAGCGGGAGAGACCCAGTACTTC
CASSLVLLAGETQYF
>NA|13|TRBJ1-5|NA|TRBV5-1
TGCGCCAGCAGCTTGATAGGGAATCAGCCCCAGCATTTT
CASSLIGNQPQHF
>NA|14|TRBJ2-3|NA|TRBV20-1
TGCAGTGCCTTAGGGCCTATCGGGACAGATACGCAGTATTTT
CSALGPIGTDTQYF
>many|15|TRBJ1-6|TRBD1|TRBV5-1
TGCGCCAGCAGCGACCGGGACAGGGGGTACTCACCCCTCCACTTT
CASSDRDRGYSPLHF
>NA|15|TRBJ1-2|TRBD1|TRBV2
TGTGCCAGCAGTGAACCGGGACAGGGGAACTATAGCTACACCTTC
CASSEPGQGNYSYTF
>NA|15|TRBJ2-3|TRBD1|TRBV12-3/TRBV12-4
TGTGCCAGCAGTTTAAGGACAGGGTACACAGATACGCAGTATTTT
CASSLRTGYTDTQYF
>NA|11|TRBJ2-3|NA|TRBV20-1
TGCAGTGCTTTGACTCGAGACACGCAGTATTTT
CSALTRDTQYF
>NA|15|TRBJ2-7|NA|TRBV19
TGTGCCAGTAGTATAGCTCCGGGCCTCTCCTACGAGCAGTACTTC
CASSIAPGLSYEQYF
>NA|14|TRBJ2-6|NA|TRBV4-3
TGCGCCAGCAGCCAAACTCATGGGGCCAACGTCCTGACTTTC
CASSQTHGANVLTF
>NA|17|TRBJ2-5|NA|TRBV20-1
TGCAGTGCTAGAGGCCTACTGTCCAGCAGGATGGGGGAGACCCAGTACTTC
CSARGLLSSRMGETQYF
>many|14|TRBJ2-7|TRBD2|TRBV5-1
TGCGCCAGCAGCCGAGCGGGGTTCTTGGACGAGCAGTACTTC
CASSRAGFLDEQYF
>NA|12|TRBJ2-2|TRBD2|TRBV12-3/TRBV12-4
TGTGCCAGCGGGCGGGAGAACGGGGAGCTGTTTTTT
CASGRENGELFF
>many|15|TRBJ1-2|TRBD1|TRBV5-1
TGCGCCAGCAGCTTGAGACAGGGGAGGGACTATGGCTACACCTTC
CASSLRQGRDYGYTF
>few|14|TRBJ1-5|NA|TRBV24-1
TGTGCCACCAGTGATTTAACGGGGACTCAGCCCCAGCATTTT
CATSDLTGTQPQHF
>NA|13|TRBJ1-2|NA|TRBV6-1
TGTGCCAGCAGTGAAGTGAGGGCCTATGGCTACACCTTC
CASSEVRAYGYTF
>many|12|TRBJ2-7|NA|TRBV29-1
TGCAGCGTTGAGGTCCGCCTCGAGGAGCAGTACTTC
CSVEVRLEEQYF
>few|15|TRBJ2-3|TRBD1|TRBV3-1
TGTGCCAGCAGCCAGACAGGGACCTTCACAGATACGCAGTATTTT
CASSQTGTFTDTQYF
>many|16|TRBJ2-7|TRBD2|TRBV27
TGTGCCAGCAGCCGTGGGACTAGCAGGAGGGCCTACGAGCAGTACTTC
CASSRGTSRRAYEQYF
>few|17|TRBJ2-3|TRBD2|TRBV20-1
TGCAGTGCTAGATGGGGGCCCGGGACTAGCGGTACGGATACGCAGTATTTT
CSARWGPGTSGTDTQYF
>NA|14|TRBJ2-7|TRBD1|TRBV2
TGTGCCAGCACTTGGAGGACAGGGTCCTACGAGCAGTACTTC
CASTWRTGSYEQYF
>many|13|TRBJ1-2|NA|TRBV7-2
TGTGCCAGCAGCTCCACACAGAACTATGGCTACACCTTC
CASSSTQNYGYTF
>few|14|TRBJ2-1|TRBD1|TRBV7-6
TGTGCCAGCAGCTTCGGGACAGGGTACAATGAGCAGTTCTTC
CASSFGTGYNEQFF
>NA|15|TRBJ2-3|NA|TRBV7-9
TGTGCCAGCAGCTTGTGGGGAGTGAGCACAGATACGCAGTATTTT
CASSLWGVSTDTQYF
>few|14|TRBJ2-4|NA|TRBV6-1
TGTGCCAGCACCCGGGACCCAGCCAAAAACATTCAGTACTTC
CASTRDPAKNIQYF
>NA|16|TRBJ2-7|NA|TRBV28
TGTGCCAGCAGTTCCCCACCAGCTATAATTGTCGGCGAGCAGTACTTC
CASSSPPAIIVGEQYF
>NA|14|TRBJ1-1|NA|TRBV20-1
TGCAGTGCCCAACGGGACACTGCTTGGGCTGAAGCTTTCTTT
CSAQRDTAWAEAFF
>NA|18|TRBJ2-7|TRBD2|TRBV6-5
TGTGCCAGCAGTTCCGGGACGATTAGCGGGAGTCCCCCCATATGGCAGTACTTC
CASSSGTISGSPPIWQYF